This entry features one T cell receptor (beta chain) sequence. The data belong to a study of blood T cell repertoires in COVID-19. Across the whole study: Samples came from the United States, Italy and Spain, spanning acute and convalescent COVID-19. PBMCs, B-cell-depleted T cells, or T cells provided the cDNA or gDNA that made up the material.

The CDR3 has 11 residues. Trimming removed 7 bases at V and 0 bases at J, with 3 bases between. Germline CDR1 reads SGHAT; CDR2 reads FQNNGV. Method: immunoSEQ multiplex PCR; TCRdb's copy keeps in-frame clones and lacks some. The profile shows some 200,000 clones, roughly four fifths of them singletons. Followed over time, Seattle patients had been enrolled while infection was active. This TCR came from a woman in her 70s with COVID-19, enrolled during active disease. V gene TRBV11-2 combines with J gene TRBJ1-1; D is unclear. The sequencing sample was made of peripheral blood. The DNA for the CDR3 is TGTGCCAGCAACTTGAACACTGAAGCTTTCTTT. It encodes CASNLNTEAFF.